These 21 T cell receptor beta chains originate from one sample sequenced in a study of cytomegalovirus exposure and HLA in healthy donors. 13 Jbeta primers and 60 Vbeta primers were used for the PCR. The assay was immunoSEQ multiplex PCR, and TCRdb's table has in-frame clones only and misses some. The sample lists some 150,000 clones; 75% to 80% were seen once. Sequenced: PBMCs. All receptors derive from a male donor in good health and CMV-seronegative.

V gene TRBV11-2 combines with J gene TRBJ1-2; 8 bases line up with TRBD1. J gave up 2 bases and V 0 bases, and 5 bases lay outside the gene matches. The CDR3 totals 16 residues. Germline CDR1 and CDR2: SGHAT and FQNNGV. The CDR3 here is CASSLEDRGANYGYTF. As DNA, the CDR3 is TGTGCCAGCAGCTTAGAAGACAGGGGCGCCAACTATGGCTACACCTTC.

This clone has only a few counts. The chain recombines TRBV9 with TRBJ1-6, with TRBD1 identical over 8 bases. Per germline, CDR1 SGDLS and CDR2 YYNGEE. The CDR3 loop spans 19 amino acids. V shed 2 bases, J shed 7 bases, and the junction held 17 bases outside the gene matches. CDR3 region: CASSVDAAGQGALNSPLHF. CDR3 bases: TGTGCCAGCAGCGTCGACGCCGCAGGGCAGGGGGCTTTGAATTCACCCCTCCACTTT.

This sequence joins TRBV11-2 and TRBJ2-3, with a tentative D call TRBD1 (6 bases). Deletions cut 11 bases from V and 5 bases from J, with 11 bases between. Germline CDR1 is SGHAT and CDR2 is FQNNGV. CDR3 size: 11 residues. The CDR3 DNA is TGTGCCGGAAGCAGGGGAGATACGCAGTATTTT. Protein sequence: CAGSRGDTQYF. The full variable domain, rest sourced from reference TRBV11-2 and TRBJ2-3, is EAGVAQSPRYKIIEKRQSVAFWCNPISGHATLYWYQQILGQGPKLLIQFQNNGVVDDSQLPKDRFSAERLKGVDSTLKIQPAKLEDSAVYLCAGSRGDTQYFGPGTRLTVL.

The gene calls are TRBV4-1 and TRBJ2-5; D is uncertain. The CDR3 contains 13 residues. V was clipped by 0 bases and J by 5 bases, with 7 bases between them. The V gene's germline CDR1 is MGHRA and CDR2 YSYEKL. The CDR3 is CASSQESRETQYF. CDR3 nucleotide sequence: TGCGCCAGCAGCCAAGAATCGAGGGAGACCCAGTACTTC.

The chain combines TRBV4-1 with TRBJ2-7; 8 bases agree with TRBD1. Germline V gene sequence: CDR1 MGHRA, CDR2 YSYEKL. V shed 4 bases and J 2 bases; nucleotides not matched to a gene: 10. CDR3 size: 16 residues. As DNA, the CDR3 is TGCGCCAGCAGCCCATCGGGACAGGACGTAACCTACGAGCAGTACTTC. Its translation is CASSPSGQDVTYEQYF.

V gene TRBV20-1 combines with J gene TRBJ2-7; D may be TRBD1 (6 bases). The ends were cut back, 6 bases at V and 7 bases at J, with 13 bases in the middle. This CDR3 is 11 amino acids long. Germline values: CDR1 DFQATT, CDR2 SNEGSKA (reference sequence). The CDR3 DNA reads TGCAGTGCAAAGGACAGACATGAGCAGTACTTC. Its protein product is CSAKDRHEQYF.

The chain uses TRBV7-2 and TRBJ2-7; tentatively, D is TRBD2 (5 bases). The CDR3 consists of 17 residues. Germline lookup yields CDR1 SGHTA and CDR2 FQGNSA. V was clipped by 1 base and J by 1 base, with 17 bases between them. The CDR3 coding sequence is TGTGCCAGCAGCTTAGGGAGGTGGTCGGTCCCGTCCTACGAGCAGTACTTC. It codes for CASSLGRWSVPSYEQYF. The complete variable domain, with remaining parts taken from reference TRBV7-2 and TRBJ2-7, reads GAGVSQSPSNKVTEKGKDVELRCDPISGHTALYWYRQSLGQGLEFLIYFQGNSAPDKSGLPSDRFSAERTGGSVSTLTIQRTQQEDSAVYLCASSLGRWSVPSYEQYFGPGTRLTVT.

V is TRBV19 and J is TRBJ1-2; tentatively, D is TRBD1 (5 bases). The germline CDR1 and CDR2 sequences are LNHDA and SQIVND (reference sequence). V was trimmed by 3 bases and J by 3 bases, leaving 14 bases between them. The CDR3 extends over 15 amino acids. As DNA, the CDR3 is TGTGCCAGTAGTATTCGGGGGGATCACGACTATGGCTACACCTTC. Protein sequence: CASSIRGDHDYGYTF.

Only a few counts were recorded for this clone. J is TRBJ1-2 and V is TRBV7-2, with D perhaps matching TRBD1 (6 bases). CDR1 is SGHTA and CDR2 is FQGNSA in the germline V gene. V shed 1 base and J shed 6 bases, with 15 bases lying between them. CDR3 length equals 15 residues. CDR3 residues: CASSLDPGDANGYTF. The CDR3 bases are TGTGCCAGCAGCTTAGATCCAGGGGACGCGAATGGCTACACCTTC.

The genes are TRBV4-1 and TRBJ2-1; 13 nucleotides agree with TRBD2. CDR1 and CDR2 (germline): MGHRA, YSYEKL. V shed 0 bases and J 5 bases; nucleotides not matched to a gene: 1. The CDR3 consists of 16 residues. CDR3: CASSQEGTSGDNEQFF. The CDR3 DNA follows: TGCGCCAGCAGCCAAGAAGGGACTAGCGGGGACAATGAGCAGTTCTTC.

The V call is TRBV18, the J call TRBJ2-7, with TRBD1 as a possible D gene (6 bases). The CDR3 has 14 amino acids. With 8 bases removed from V and 3 bases from J, the gap between germline ends came to 17 bases. Looked up from germline, CDR1 is KGHSH and CDR2 is LQKENI. CDR3 coding DNA: TGTGCCAGCCGGTACGGGACAACTAGCTACGAGCAGTACTTC. It specifies CASRYGTTSYEQYF.

This clone showed up just a few times. The CDR3 sequence: CASSADRSYEQYF. DNA of the CDR3: TGTGCCAGCAGCGCGGACAGATCCTACGAGCAGTACTTC. The chain carries TRBV7-9 and TRBJ2-7, with a possible D match to TRBD1 (6 bases). CDR3 length equals 13 residues. The V gene's germline CDR1 is SEHNR and CDR2 FQNEAQ (reference sequence). Trimming stripped 5 bases from V and 1 base from J, with 9 bases between.

This clone was detected once. The chain combines TRBV6-1 with TRBJ1-2, with a weak D call TRBD1 (6 bases). The CDR3 runs 14 residues. V gave up 7 bases and J gave up 0 bases, with 12 bases separating them. CDR1 and CDR2 (germline): MNHNS, SASEGT. The DNA for the CDR3 is TGTGCCAGCACTGAGGACAGCGCTAACTATGGCTACACCTTC. As protein: CASTEDSANYGYTF.

This clone was found a few times. CDR3 coding DNA: TGTGCCAGCAGCTTAGACGGGACAGTCTCCTACGAGCAGTACTTC. It specifies CASSLDGTVSYEQYF. This chain uses TRBV11-2 with TRBJ2-5; TRBD1 matches at 7 bases. The J call may be wrong; the DNA end is better matched by TRBJ2-7. Germline V gene lookup returns CDR1 SGHAT and CDR2 FQNNGV. This CDR3 contains 15 residues.

The rearrangement links TRBV7-8 to TRBJ2-3; 8 bases fit TRBD2. CDR1 and CDR2 (germline): SGHVS, FQNEAQ. Trimming took 3 bases from V and 1 from J; bases not matched to a gene: 6. This CDR3 contains 16 residues. This CDR3 reads CASSFPGLVGTDTQYF. CDR3 bases: TGTGCCAGCAGCTTCCCGGGACTAGTCGGCACAGATACGCAGTATTTT.

The chain links TRBV6-6 to TRBJ1-4, with D maybe TRBD1 (5 bases). The CDR3 sequence is 12 residues long. Germline V lookup: CDR1 MNHNY, CDR2 SVGAGI (reference sequence). V lost 6 bases and J lost 8, with 10 bases in between. Written as DNA, the CDR3 is TGTGCCAGCAGCCGACAGATCGAAAAACTGTTTTTT. As protein: CASSRQIEKLFF.

The chain uses TRBV4-2 and TRBJ2-5; the match to TRBD1 covers 7 bases. Germline lookup yields CDR1 LGHNA and CDR2 YNFKEQ. The CDR3 covers 14 residues. With V trimmed by 4 bases and J by 10 bases, 12 bases remained unmatched. The CDR3 DNA follows: TGTGCCAGCAGCCTAAACGACAGGGAGCCACACCAGTACTTC. It is translated as CASSLNDREPHQYF.

V usage is TRBV5-4 and J usage is TRBJ2-7; TRBD2 agrees at 7 bases. CDR1 and CDR2 from the germline V gene are SGHNT and YYREEE (reference sequence). The V and J ends lost 2 bases and 2 bases, in that order; junction bases with no gene match: 7. This CDR3 contains 15 residues. This CDR3 is CASSLLAGYTYEQYF. CDR3 coding DNA: TGTGCCAGCAGCTTATTAGCGGGTTACACCTACGAGCAGTACTTC.

This chain joins TRBV5-4 and TRBJ1-2; 8 nucleotides line up with TRBD1. Unmatched junction bases numbered 10, after V lost 4 bases and J lost 8 bases. The CDR3 runs to 14 residues. Germline lookup yields CDR1 SGHNT and CDR2 YYREEE (reference sequence). The DNA of the CDR3 is TGTGCCAGCAGCATTGGACAGGGTCCGGCCGGCTACACCTTC. Translating it yields CASSIGQGPAGYTF.

The rearrangement uses TRBV6-5 and TRBJ1-2; D may be TRBD1 (5 bases). CDR3 length: 14 residues. The germline CDR1 and CDR2 sequences are MNHEY and SVGAGI. Trimming stripped 4 bases from V and 4 bases from J, with 13 bases between. CDR3 protein: CASSSTRDSYGYTF. DNA for the CDR3: TGTGCCAGCAGTTCCACTCGGGACTCCTATGGCTACACCTTC.

V and J are TRBV5-4 and TRBJ2-5, with D tentatively TRBD1 (6 bases). CDR3 length equals 13 residues. Germline CDR1 reads SGHNT; CDR2 reads YYREEE (reference sequence). Deletions cut 0 bases from V and 6 bases from J, with 9 bases between. CDR3 DNA sequence: TGTGCCAGCAGCTTGGACGGACAGAAGACCCAGTACTTC. As protein: CASSLDGQKTQYF.